This TCR beta chain originates from a study of CD8 T cells in Susac syndrome (dated by TCRdb to the late 2010s). Study-wide context: Repertoire sequencing was used to test whether CD8+ T cell activation and differentiation in Susac syndrome was antigen driven. Study-wide conclusions, independent of this receptor: The number of individuals in the TCR sequencing and HLA analysis was recognized as being relatively small.

High-throughput TCR beta sequencing profiled peripheral blood CD8+ and CD4+ T cells from healthy donors, Susac syndrome patients and multiple sclerosis patients. Healthy donors were included as age- and sex-matched controls. Bulk CD8+ and CD4+ T cells were purified magnetically by negative isolation, whereas CD8+ TEMRA cells were enriched by FACS. Blood was collected in EDTA tubes and processed within 24 hours, with PBMCs isolated through density gradient centrifugation. PBMCs intended for TCR sequencing were cryopreserved in liquid nitrogen and thawed later in a water bath at 37 degrees C. The sorted or isolated CD4+, CD8+ and CD8+ TEMRA cells had a purity of 90% or higher. This clonotype appeared a single time. Its antigen remains unidentified. It has no much larger one-base neighbor in the sample; base qualities were not kept. A lone read offers only weak evidence. RNA was extracted with the RNeasy kit and about 0.5 to 1 ug was reverse transcribed using random hexamers. TCR beta CDR3 regions were amplified with the immunoSEQ multiplex PCR assay covering 54 Vbeta and 13 Jbeta segments. PCR amplification bias was corrected by using a synthetic template baseline for primer optimization and computational correction. The paper's processing steps were these. Reads were annotated to V, D and J genes per IMGT and analyzed with immunoSEQ Analyzer, keeping only productive sequences. Clonality was computed as one minus Shannon entropy normalized by log2 of the number of productive unique sequences. For each patient and control, public and private clones were evaluated among the 100 most prevalent clones. Clones were defined as Susac-specific if absent from the healthy and MS cohorts, from approximately 1,100 published viral clones and from other ImmuneACCESS disease sequences. TCRdb reprocessed the public reads (quality trimming at Q25 with fastp, clone calling with MiXCR) and kept in-frame beta chains. Rows with one shared CDR3 protein collapse into an entry with the most common genes and DNA. Here the V and J calls rest on TCRdb's processing, not on the authors' analysis. The sample table lists some 120,000 distinct CDR3 sequences, about nine tenths of them with a count of one. Around 0.14% of the sample is in the top ten clones.

Trimming costs V 4 bases and J 3 bases, and their ends lie 15 bases apart. The CDR3 runs 15 amino acids, cysteine and phenylalanine included. The DNA shown is the 45-base CDR3, in frame from base 1. Looking up the germline V gene (reference sequence) yields CDR1 LGHDT and CDR2 YNNKEL. The clonotype comes from a human donor in good health. Sequencing was carried out using CD4+ T cells from PBMCs. The chain joins TRBV3-1 to TRBJ1-1, with TRBD1 as a weak D call on 5 bases. The encoded CDR3 is CASSPSRGSDTEAFF. The nucleotides are TGTGCCAGCAGCCCCTCCCGGGGGTCCGACACTGAAGCTTTCTTT. The CDR3, completed at both ends by the reference TRBV3-1 and TRBJ1-1 genes, gives the full variable domain DTAVSQTPKYLVTQMGNDKSIKCEQNLGHDTMYWYKQDSKKFLKIMFSYNNKELIINETVPNRFSPKSPDKAHLNLHINSLELGDSAVYFCASSPSRGSDTEAFFGQGTRLTVV.